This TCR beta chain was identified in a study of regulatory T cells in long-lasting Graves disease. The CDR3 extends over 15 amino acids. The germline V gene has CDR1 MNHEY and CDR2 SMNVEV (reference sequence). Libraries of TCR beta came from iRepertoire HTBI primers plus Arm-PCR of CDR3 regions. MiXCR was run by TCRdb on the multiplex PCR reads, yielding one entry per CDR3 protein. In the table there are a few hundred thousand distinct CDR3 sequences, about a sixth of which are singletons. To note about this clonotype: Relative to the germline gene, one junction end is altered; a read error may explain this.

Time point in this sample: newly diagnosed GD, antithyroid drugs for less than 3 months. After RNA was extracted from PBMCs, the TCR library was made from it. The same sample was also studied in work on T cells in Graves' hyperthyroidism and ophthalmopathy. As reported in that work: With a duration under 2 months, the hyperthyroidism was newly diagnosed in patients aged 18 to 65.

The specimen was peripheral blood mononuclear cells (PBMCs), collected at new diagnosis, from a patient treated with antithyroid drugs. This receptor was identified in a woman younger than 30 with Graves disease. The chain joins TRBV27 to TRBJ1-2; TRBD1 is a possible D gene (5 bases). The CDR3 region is CASSLYGGINYGYAF. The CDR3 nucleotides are TGTGCCAGCAGCCTTTACGGGGGAATTAACTATGGCTACGCCTTC.